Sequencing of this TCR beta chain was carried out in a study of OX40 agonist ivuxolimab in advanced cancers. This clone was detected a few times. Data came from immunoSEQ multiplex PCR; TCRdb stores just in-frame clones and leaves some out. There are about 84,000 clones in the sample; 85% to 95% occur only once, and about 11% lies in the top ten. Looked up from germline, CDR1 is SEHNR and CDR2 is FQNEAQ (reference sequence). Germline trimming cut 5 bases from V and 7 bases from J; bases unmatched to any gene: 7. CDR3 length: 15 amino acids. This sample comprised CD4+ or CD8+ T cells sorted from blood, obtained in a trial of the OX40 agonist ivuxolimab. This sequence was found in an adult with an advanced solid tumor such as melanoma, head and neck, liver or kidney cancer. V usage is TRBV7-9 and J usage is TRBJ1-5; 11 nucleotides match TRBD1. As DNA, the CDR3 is TGTGCCAGCAGCACAGGACAGGGGGCAGGGCAGCCCCAGCATTTT. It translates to CASSTGQGAGQPQHF. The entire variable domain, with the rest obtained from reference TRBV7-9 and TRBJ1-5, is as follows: DTGVSQNPRHKITKRGQNVTFRCDPISEHNRLYWYRQTLGQGPEFLTYFQNEAQLEKSRLLSDRFSAERPKGSFSTLEIQRTEQGDSAMYLCASSTGQGAGQPQHFGDGTRLSIL.